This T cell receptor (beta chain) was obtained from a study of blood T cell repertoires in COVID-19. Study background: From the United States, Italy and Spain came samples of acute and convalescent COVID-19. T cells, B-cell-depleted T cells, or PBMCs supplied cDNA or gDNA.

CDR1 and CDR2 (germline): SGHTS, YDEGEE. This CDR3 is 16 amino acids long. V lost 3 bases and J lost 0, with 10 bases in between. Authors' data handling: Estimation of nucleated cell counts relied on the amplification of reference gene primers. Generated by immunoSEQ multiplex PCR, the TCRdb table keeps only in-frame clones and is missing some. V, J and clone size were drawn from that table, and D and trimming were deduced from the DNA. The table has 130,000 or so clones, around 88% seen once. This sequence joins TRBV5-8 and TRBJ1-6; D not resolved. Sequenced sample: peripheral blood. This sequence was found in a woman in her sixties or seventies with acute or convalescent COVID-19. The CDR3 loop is CASSSSTSSYNSPLHF. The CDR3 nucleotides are TGTGCCAGCAGCTCATCCACGAGCTCCTATAATTCACCCCTCCACTTT.